The next 18 T cell receptor beta chains were all read from a single sample in a study of cytomegalovirus exposure and HLA in healthy donors. A multiplex PCR was run with 60 Vbeta primers and 13 Jbeta primers. Measured with immunoSEQ multiplex PCR; TCRdb has only the in-frame clones, and not every one. The specimen's table records tens of thousands of clones. Sequencing used PBMCs. Receptors originate from a woman aged 40 to 55 in good health and CMV-seronegative.

The chain combines TRBV30 with TRBJ2-1; D remains unclear. V lost 2 bases, J lost 10 bases, and 12 bases lay in between. This CDR3 has 12 residues. The germline V gene encodes CDR1 GTSNPN and CDR2 SVGIG (reference sequence). As DNA, the CDR3 is TGTGCCTGGAGTTCCCGGAGTTCAGAGCAGTTCTTC. This encodes CAWSSRSSEQFF.

The chain carries TRBV7-6 and TRBJ1-4, with no clear D. The V gene lost 2 bases and the J gene lost 7 bases, with 11 bases spanning the gap. The V gene's germline CDR1 is SGHVS and CDR2 FNYEAQ. This CDR3 has 14 residues. The CDR3 DNA is TGTGCCAGCAGCTTAAATCCTAGCGGTGAAAAACTGTTTTTT. Residues: CASSLNPSGEKLFF.

The J gene is TRBJ1-1, the V gene TRBV28; D not certain. The CDR3 loop spans 12 amino acids. Trimming pared 5 bases from V and 1 base from J, leaving 5 bases between. Germline-derived CDR1 and CDR2 are MDHEN and SYDVKM. CDR3 nucleotides: TGTGCCAGCAGTATACAGAACACTGAAGCTTTCTTT. This codes for CASSIQNTEAFF.

V and J are TRBV11-2 and TRBJ2-5, with D perhaps TRBD1 (6 bases). Trimming removed 5 bases at V and 5 bases at J, with 27 bases between. This CDR3 is 18 amino acids long. Germline loops: CDR1 SGHAT, CDR2 FQNNGV. CDR3 protein: CASSLREPTGRVGETQYF. CDR3 nucleotides: TGTGCCAGCAGCCTCAGAGAACCGACAGGTCGCGTAGGGGAGACCCAGTACTTC.

The chain joins TRBV5-4 to TRBJ2-4, with TRBD1 matching over 8 bases. CDR1 SGHNT and CDR2 YYREEE come from the germline V gene (reference sequence). The CDR3 extends over 14 amino acids. V shed 4 bases and J 7 bases; nucleotides not matched to a gene: 7. CDR3 residues: CASSPTRDRNIQYF. CDR3 coding DNA: TGTGCCAGCAGCCCTACGAGGGACAGGAACATTCAGTACTTC. The full variable domain, its missing parts supplied by reference TRBV5-4 and TRBJ2-4, is ETGVTQSPTHLIKTRGQQVTLRCSSQSGHNTVSWYQQALGQGPQFIFQYYREEENGRGNFPPRFSGLQFPNYSSELNVNALELDDSALYLCASSPTRDRNIQYFGAGTRLSVL.

The CDR3 sequence is CASSLASGVTDTQYF. The CDR3, as DNA: TGTGCCAGCAGCTTAGCGTCCGGAGTCACAGATACGCAGTATTTT. V gene TRBV7-9 combines with J gene TRBJ2-3; D is ambiguous. This CDR3 comprises 15 residues. Germline CDR1 and CDR2: SEHNR and FQNEAQ (reference sequence). The V end lost 0 bases, the J end lost 2 bases, and 9 bases lay between the germline ends.

The chain's CDR3 is CASSSLLHRDGYTF. The CDR3, as DNA: TGTGCCAGCAGCTCACTCCTCCACAGAGACGGCTACACCTTC. V is TRBV5-4 and J is TRBJ1-2; D is unresolved. The germline V gene has CDR1 SGHNT and CDR2 YYREEE (reference sequence). The CDR3 is 14 residues long. V lost 3 bases and J lost 8, with 17 bases in between.

The chain employs TRBV18 and TRBJ2-2, with 9 bases matching TRBD2. CDR1 is KGHSH, CDR2 LQKENI, per germline. Unmatched junction bases numbered 6, after V lost 3 bases and J lost 7 bases. This CDR3 has 15 amino acids. The CDR3 DNA follows: TGTGCCAGCTCACCGGGGACTAGCCAGAGCGGGGAGCTGTTTTTT. Encoded protein: CASSPGTSQSGELFF.

The chain couples TRBV9 to TRBJ2-2; no definite D call. CDR1 is SGDLS, CDR2 YYNGEE, per germline. This CDR3 is 15 amino acids long. V shed 0 bases and J shed 7 bases, with 13 bases lying between them. The CDR3 sequence is CASSVEQLSNGELFF. CDR3 sequence (DNA): TGTGCCAGCAGCGTAGAACAACTATCCAACGGGGAGCTGTTTTTT.

J is TRBJ1-2 and V is TRBV28; 8 bases are a match to TRBD1. Germline V CDR1 and CDR2: MDHEN, SYDVKM. The CDR3 is 15 amino acids. V was clipped by 4 bases and J by 5 bases; unmatched bases: 9. CDR3 loop: CASSSGTGRRYGYTF. CDR3 DNA: TGTGCCAGCAGTTCAGGGACAGGCCGGAGATATGGCTACACCTTC.

V and J are TRBV7-6 and TRBJ2-3, with 8 bases fitting TRBD2. V was pared by 2 bases and J by 10 bases, with 5 bases of the junction left unmatched. The CDR3 has 13 amino acids. Germline V gives CDR1 SGHVS, CDR2 FNYEAQ. The chain's CDR3 is CASSLRAGAPQYF. CDR3 nucleotide sequence: TGTGCCAGCAGCTTAAGAGCGGGAGCCCCGCAGTATTTT.

A remark on this clone: One end of the junction does not line up with germline, which may come from a read error. The V call is TRBV18, the J call TRBJ2-7; 7 bases map to TRBD2. CDR3 length equals 16 residues. Germline loops: CDR1 KGHSH, CDR2 LQKENI. CDR3 protein: CASAPPSAGEGYEQYF. CDR3 DNA sequence: TGTGCCAGCGCACCACCGTCTGCGGGAGAGGGCTACGAGCAGTACTTC.

The CDR3 reads CATSRVPTLTSGKETQYF. The CDR3 bases are TGTGCCACCAGCAGAGTTCCCACCTTAACTAGCGGGAAAGAGACCCAGTACTTC. The chain couples TRBV15 to TRBJ2-5; the match to TRBD2 covers 10 bases. V lost 1 base and J lost 3; bases outside the gene matches: 11. This CDR3 comprises 18 residues. The germline V gene has CDR1 LNHNV and CDR2 YYDKDF (reference sequence).

The chain recombines TRBV9 with TRBJ2-3; 7 bases agree with TRBD2. Germline V CDR1 and CDR2: SGDLS, YYNGEE. The CDR3 totals 17 residues. With 0 bases clipped from V and 9 bases from J, the junction kept 16 bases outside the gene matches. DNA for the CDR3: TGTGCCAGCAGCGTAGCCGGTTTTGGGGCGGGAGAACAGACGCAGTATTTT. Translated, it gives CASSVAGFGAGEQTQYF.

Details on this clone: Distinct nucleotide sequences in the sample also encode this CDR3. The chain couples TRBV27 to TRBJ2-7; 9 bases match TRBD1. V was clipped by 6 bases and J by 2 bases; unmatched bases: 5. Germline lookup yields CDR1 MNHEY and CDR2 SMNVEV (reference sequence). The CDR3 sequence is 14 residues long. The CDR3: CASSPGTGPYEQYF. The CDR3 nucleotides are TGTGCCAGCAGCCCCGGGACAGGGCCCTACGAGCAGTACTTC.

This chain links TRBV19 with TRBJ2-5, with 8 bases matching TRBD2. CDR3 length equals 19 residues. Trimming removed 5 bases from V and 4 bases from J; junction bases left unmatched: 21. CDR1 is LNHDA, CDR2 SQIVND, per germline (reference sequence). The CDR3 loop is CASSRYPPRAGGSRETQYF. The CDR3 DNA sequence: TGTGCCAGTAGTCGATATCCCCCCAGGGCGGGAGGATCCCGAGAGACCCAGTACTTC.

This rearrangement joins TRBV2 to TRBJ1-4; no clear D. The CDR3 loop spans 15 amino acids. V lost 0 bases to trimming and J lost 5 bases, with 10 bases between them. Germline values: CDR1 SNHLY, CDR2 FYNNEI. CDR3 residues: CASSEALYQNEKLFF. CDR3 sequence (DNA): TGTGCCAGCAGTGAAGCGCTGTATCAGAATGAAAAACTGTTTTTT.

This chain uses TRBV18 with TRBJ1-2, with D possibly TRBD1 on 6 matching bases. V was clipped by 2 bases and J by 5 bases, with 9 bases between them. Looked up from germline, CDR1 is KGHSH and CDR2 is LQKENI. This CDR3 has 13 amino acids. CDR3 in amino acids: CASSPAGTYGYTF. In nucleotides, the CDR3 is TGTGCCAGCTCACCAGCAGGGACATATGGCTACACCTTC.